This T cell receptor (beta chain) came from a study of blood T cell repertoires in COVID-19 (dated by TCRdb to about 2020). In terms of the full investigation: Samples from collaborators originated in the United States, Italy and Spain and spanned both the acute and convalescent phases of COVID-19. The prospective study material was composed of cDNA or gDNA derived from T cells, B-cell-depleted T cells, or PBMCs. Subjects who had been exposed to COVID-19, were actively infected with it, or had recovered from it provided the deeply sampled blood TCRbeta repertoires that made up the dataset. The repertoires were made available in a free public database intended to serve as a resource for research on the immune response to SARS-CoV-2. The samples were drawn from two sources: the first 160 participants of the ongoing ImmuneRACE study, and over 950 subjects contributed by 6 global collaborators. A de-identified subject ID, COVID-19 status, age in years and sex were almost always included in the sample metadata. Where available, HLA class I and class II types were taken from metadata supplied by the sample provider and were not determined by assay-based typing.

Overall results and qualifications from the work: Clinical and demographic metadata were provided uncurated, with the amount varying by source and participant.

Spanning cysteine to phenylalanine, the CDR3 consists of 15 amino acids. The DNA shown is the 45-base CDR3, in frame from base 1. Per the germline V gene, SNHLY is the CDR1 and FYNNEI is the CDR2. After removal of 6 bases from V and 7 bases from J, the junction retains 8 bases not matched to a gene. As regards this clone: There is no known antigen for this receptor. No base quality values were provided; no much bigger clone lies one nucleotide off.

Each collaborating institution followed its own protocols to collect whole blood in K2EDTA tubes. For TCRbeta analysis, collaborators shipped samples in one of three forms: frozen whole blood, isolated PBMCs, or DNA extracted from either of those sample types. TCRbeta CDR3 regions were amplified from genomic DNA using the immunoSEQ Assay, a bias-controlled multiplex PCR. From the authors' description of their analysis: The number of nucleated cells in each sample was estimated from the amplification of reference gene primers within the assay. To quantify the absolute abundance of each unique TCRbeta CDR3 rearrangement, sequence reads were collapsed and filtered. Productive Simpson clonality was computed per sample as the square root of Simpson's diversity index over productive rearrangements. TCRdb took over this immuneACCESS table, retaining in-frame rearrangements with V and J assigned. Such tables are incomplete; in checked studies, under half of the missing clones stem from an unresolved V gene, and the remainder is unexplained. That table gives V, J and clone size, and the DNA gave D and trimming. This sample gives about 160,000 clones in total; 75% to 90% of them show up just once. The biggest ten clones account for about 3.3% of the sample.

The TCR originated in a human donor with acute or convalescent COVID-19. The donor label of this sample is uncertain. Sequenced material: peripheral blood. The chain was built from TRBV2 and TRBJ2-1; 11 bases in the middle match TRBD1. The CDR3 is CASRTDRGQGNEQFF. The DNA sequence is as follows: TGTGCCAGCAGGACGGACAGGGGGCAAGGTAATGAGCAGTTCTTC.